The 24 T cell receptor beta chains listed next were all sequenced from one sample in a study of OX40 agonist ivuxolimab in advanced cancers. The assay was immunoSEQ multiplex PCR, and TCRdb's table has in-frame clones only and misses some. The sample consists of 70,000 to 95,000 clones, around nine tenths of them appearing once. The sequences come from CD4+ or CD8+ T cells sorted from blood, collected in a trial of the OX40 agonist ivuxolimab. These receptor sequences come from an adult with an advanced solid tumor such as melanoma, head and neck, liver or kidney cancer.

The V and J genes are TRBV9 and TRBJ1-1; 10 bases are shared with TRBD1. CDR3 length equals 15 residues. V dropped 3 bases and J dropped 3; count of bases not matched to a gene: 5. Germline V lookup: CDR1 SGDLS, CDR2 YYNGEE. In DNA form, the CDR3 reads TGTGCCAGCAGCGAGGGACAGGGGAGGGACACTGAAGCTTTCTTT. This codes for CASSEGQGRDTEAFF.

DNA of the CDR3: TGTGCCAGCAGTTTATCCGGGGAGACGGCGGACTACATATATGAGCAGTTCTTC. Its translation: CASSLSGETADYIYEQFF. V is TRBV27 and J is TRBJ2-1; possibly TRBD2 for D (6 bases). In germline, CDR1 is MNHEY, CDR2 SMNVEV (reference sequence). V shed 0 bases and J shed 8 bases, with 23 bases lying between them. This CDR3 has 18 residues.

This CDR3 reads CASSRKTGDEQYF. CDR3 nucleotide sequence: TGCGCCAGCAGCCGAAAGACAGGGGACGAGCAGTACTTC. J is TRBJ2-7 and V is TRBV4-1, with 8 bases lining up with TRBD1. Unmatched junction bases numbered 4, after V lost 4 bases and J lost 5 bases. The CDR3 totals 13 residues. The V gene's germline CDR1 is MGHRA and CDR2 YSYEKL.

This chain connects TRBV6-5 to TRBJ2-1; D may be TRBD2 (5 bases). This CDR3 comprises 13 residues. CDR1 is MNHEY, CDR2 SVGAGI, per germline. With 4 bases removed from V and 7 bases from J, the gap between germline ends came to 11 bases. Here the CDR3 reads CASSSPLGNEQFF. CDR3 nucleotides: TGTGCCAGCAGTTCTCCACTAGGGAATGAGCAGTTCTTC.

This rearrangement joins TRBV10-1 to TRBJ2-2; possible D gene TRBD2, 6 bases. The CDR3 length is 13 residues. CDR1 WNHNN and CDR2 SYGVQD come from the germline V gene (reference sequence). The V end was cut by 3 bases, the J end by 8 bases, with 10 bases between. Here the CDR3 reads CASSDLASGELFF. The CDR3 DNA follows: TGCGCCAGCAGTGATCTAGCGTCAGGGGAGCTGTTTTTT.

The CDR3 DNA sequence: TGTGCCAGCAGTCCGGGACAGGGTTTCTACGAGCAGTACTTC. It specifies CASSPGQGFYEQYF. The chain uses TRBV6-5 and TRBJ2-7; 9 bases align to TRBD1. The CDR3 consists of 14 residues. Germline assignment: CDR1 MNHEY and CDR2 SVGAGI. V lost 5 bases to trimming and J lost 3 bases; unmatched junction nucleotides: 5.

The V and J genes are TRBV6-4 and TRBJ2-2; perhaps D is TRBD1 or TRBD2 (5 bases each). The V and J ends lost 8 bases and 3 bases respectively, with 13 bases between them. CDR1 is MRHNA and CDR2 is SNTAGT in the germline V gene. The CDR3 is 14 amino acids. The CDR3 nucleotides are TGTGCCAGCGGGACGTCGCTAGACACCGGGGAGCTGTTTTTT. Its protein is CASGTSLDTGELFF.

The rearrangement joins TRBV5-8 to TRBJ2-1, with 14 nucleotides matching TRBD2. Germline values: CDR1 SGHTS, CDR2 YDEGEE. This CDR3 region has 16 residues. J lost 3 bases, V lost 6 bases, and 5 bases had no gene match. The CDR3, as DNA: TGTGCCAGCATCTGGACTAGCGGGAGGATCTACAATGAGCAGTTCTTC. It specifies CASIWTSGRIYNEQFF.

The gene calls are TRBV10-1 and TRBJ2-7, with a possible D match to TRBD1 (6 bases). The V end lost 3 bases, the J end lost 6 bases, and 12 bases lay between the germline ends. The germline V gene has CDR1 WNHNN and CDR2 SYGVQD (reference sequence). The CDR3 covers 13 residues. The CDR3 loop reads CASSDQGIGEQYF. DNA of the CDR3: TGCGCCAGCAGTGATCAGGGGATCGGCGAGCAGTACTTC.

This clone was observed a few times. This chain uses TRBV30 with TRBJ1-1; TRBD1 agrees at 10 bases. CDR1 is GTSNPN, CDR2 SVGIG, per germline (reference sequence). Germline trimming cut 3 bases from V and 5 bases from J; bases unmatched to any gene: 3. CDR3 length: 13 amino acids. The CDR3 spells CAWRWTGGTEAFF. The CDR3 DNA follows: TGTGCCTGGAGGTGGACAGGGGGGACTGAAGCTTTCTTT.

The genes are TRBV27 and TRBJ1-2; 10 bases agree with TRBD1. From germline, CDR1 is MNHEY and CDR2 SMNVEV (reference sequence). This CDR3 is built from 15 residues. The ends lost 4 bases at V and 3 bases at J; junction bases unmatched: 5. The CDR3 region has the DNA TGTGCCAGCAGTTCCGGGACAGGGGCAGACTATGGCTACACCTTC. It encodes CASSSGTGADYGYTF.

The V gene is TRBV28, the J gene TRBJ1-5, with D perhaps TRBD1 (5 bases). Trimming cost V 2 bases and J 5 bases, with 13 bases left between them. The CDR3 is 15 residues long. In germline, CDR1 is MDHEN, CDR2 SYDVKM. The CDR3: CASSLRGVGYQPQHF. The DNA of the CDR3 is TGTGCCAGCAGTTTACGAGGGGTCGGATATCAGCCCCAGCATTTT.

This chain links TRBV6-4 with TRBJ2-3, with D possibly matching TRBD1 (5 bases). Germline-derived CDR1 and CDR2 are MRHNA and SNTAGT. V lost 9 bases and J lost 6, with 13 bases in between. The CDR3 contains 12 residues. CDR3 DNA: TGTGCCAGACGGACACGTAGGGATACGCAGTATTTT. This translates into CARRTRRDTQYF.

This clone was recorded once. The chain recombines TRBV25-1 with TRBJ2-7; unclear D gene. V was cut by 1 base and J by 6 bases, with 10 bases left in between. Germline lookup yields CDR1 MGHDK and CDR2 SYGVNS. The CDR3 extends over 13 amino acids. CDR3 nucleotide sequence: TGTGCCAGCAGTGAATGGACCCTCGGCGAGCAGTACTTC. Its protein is CASSEWTLGEQYF.

The CDR3 loop reads CATHTRGESSYEQYF. Here the CDR3 DNA reads TGTGCCACCCACACACGCGGCGAAAGCTCCTACGAGCAGTACTTC. This chain uses TRBV19 with TRBJ2-5; no reliable D call. The J call may be faulty, since TRBJ2-7 better matches the DNA end. CDR1 is LNHDA, CDR2 SQIVND, per germline (reference sequence). The CDR3 runs 15 residues.

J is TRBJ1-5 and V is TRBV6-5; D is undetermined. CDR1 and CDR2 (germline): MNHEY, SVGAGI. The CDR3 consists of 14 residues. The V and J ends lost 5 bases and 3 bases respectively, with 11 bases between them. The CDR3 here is CASSKNTYNQPQHF. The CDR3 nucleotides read TGTGCCAGCAGTAAAAACACTTACAATCAGCCCCAGCATTTT.

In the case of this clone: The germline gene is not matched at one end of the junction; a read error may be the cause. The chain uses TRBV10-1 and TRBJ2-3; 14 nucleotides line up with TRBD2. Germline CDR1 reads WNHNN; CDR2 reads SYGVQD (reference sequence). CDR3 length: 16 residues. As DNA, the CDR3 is TGCGCCAGCAGTCCGGGACTAGCGGGAGACACAAATACGCAGTATTTT. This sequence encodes CASSPGLAGDTNTQYF.

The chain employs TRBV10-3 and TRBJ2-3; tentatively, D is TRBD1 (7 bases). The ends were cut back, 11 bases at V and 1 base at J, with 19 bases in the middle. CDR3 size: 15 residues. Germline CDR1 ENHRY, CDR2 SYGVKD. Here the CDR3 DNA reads TGTGCCCGAACAGGGAGGACAGGACGCACAGATACGCAGTATTTT. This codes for CARTGRTGRTDTQYF.

CDR3 amino acids: CAWGTGPPYEQYF. In nucleotides, the CDR3 is TGTGCCTGGGGGACAGGGCCCCCCTACGAGCAGTACTTC. The chain recombines TRBV30 with TRBJ2-7; 9 bases align to TRBD1. CDR3 length: 13 residues. The V gene end was trimmed by 5 bases and the J gene end by 2 bases; junction bases not matched to a gene: 4. Germline V lookup: CDR1 GTSNPN, CDR2 SVGIG (reference sequence).

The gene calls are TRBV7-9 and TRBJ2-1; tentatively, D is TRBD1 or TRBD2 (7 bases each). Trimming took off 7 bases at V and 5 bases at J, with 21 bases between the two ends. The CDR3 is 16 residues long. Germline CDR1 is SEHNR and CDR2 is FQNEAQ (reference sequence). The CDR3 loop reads CASIPPSGTANNEQFF. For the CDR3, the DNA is TGTGCCAGCATCCCCCCGAGCGGGACAGCAAACAATGAGCAGTTCTTC.

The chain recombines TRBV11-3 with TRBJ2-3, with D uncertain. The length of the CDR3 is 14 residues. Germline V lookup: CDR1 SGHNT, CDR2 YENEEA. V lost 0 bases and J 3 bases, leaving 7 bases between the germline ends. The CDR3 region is CASSLEAGTDTQYF. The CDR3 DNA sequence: TGTGCCAGCAGCTTAGAAGCCGGGACAGATACGCAGTATTTT.

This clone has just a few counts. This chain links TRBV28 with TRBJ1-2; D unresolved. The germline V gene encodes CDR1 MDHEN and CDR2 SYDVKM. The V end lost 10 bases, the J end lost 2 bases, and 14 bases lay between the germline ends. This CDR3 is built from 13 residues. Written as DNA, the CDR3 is TGTGCCACCCTCTTACAGCAAAACTATGGCTACACCTTC. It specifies CATLLQQNYGYTF.

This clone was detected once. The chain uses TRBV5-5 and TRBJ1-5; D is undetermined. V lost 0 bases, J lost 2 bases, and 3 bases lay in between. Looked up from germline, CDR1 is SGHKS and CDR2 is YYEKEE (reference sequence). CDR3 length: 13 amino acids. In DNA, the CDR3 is TGTGCCAGCAGCTTGGCAGGCAATCAGCCCCAGCATTTT. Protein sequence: CASSLAGNQPQHF.

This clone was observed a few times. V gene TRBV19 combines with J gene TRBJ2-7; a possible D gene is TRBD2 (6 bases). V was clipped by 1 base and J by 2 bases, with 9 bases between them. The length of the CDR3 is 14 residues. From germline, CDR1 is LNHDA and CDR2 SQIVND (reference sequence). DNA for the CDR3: TGTGCCAGTAGTATAGTTGGAGGGCCCTACGAGCAGTACTTC. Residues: CASSIVGGPYEQYF.